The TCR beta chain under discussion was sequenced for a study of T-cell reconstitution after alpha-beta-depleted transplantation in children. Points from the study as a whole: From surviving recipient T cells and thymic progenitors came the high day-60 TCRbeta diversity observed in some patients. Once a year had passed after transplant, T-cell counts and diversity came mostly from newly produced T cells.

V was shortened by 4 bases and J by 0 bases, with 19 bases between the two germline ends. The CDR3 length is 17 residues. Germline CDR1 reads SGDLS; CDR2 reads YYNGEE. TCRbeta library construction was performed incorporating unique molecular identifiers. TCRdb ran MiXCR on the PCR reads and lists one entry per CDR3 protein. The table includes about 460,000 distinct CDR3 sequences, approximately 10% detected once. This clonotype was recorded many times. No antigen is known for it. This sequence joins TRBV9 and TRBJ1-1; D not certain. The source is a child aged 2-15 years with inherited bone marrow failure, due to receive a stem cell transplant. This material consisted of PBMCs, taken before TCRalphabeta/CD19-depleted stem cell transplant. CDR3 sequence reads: CASSPPSLGSMNTEAFF. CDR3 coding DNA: TGTGCCAGCAGCCCCCCTAGCCTAGGATCAATGAACACTGAAGCTTTCTTT.